This T cell receptor beta chain was sequenced in a study of blood T cell repertoires in COVID-19. This clone was picked up a small number of times. Generated by immunoSEQ multiplex PCR, the TCRdb table keeps only in-frame clones and is missing some. The repertoire holds under 350,000 clones, with 80% to 90% as singletons. The CDR3 has 16 residues. Germline CDR1 is SGHNT and CDR2 is YYREEE (reference sequence). V shed 0 bases and J 8 bases; nucleotides not matched to a gene: 8. This chain links TRBV5-4 with TRBJ2-3; 11 nucleotides match TRBD2. The TCR comes from a man aged 30-40 years who had recovered from COVID-19. Material: PBMCs or T cells enriched from blood (not recorded which). CDR3 protein: CASSLASGGLLGTQYF. The CDR3 DNA sequence: TGTGCCAGCAGCTTGGCTAGCGGGGGGCTGTTAGGTACGCAGTATTTT.